This T cell receptor (beta chain) was observed in a study of CD8 T cells in ankylosing spondylitis. Notes on the study in general: Peripheral blood samples showed relatively rare disease-linked clones, and these clones were CD8+. Before this, some motif variants had been reported in reactive arthritis synovial fluid and blood. Roughly eight highly homologous variants made up a TCR beta motif that seemed to typify ankylosing spondylitis blood.

It was by quantitative 5'-RACE with molecular barcodes that TCR beta libraries were made. TCRdb recomputed calls from the 5' RACE reads with MiXCR, one row per CDR3 protein. Found here are fewer than 550,000 distinct CDR3 sequences, approximately 5.3% of them singletons; the top ten hold roughly 3.5%. This clonotype was observed many times. Its target is not known. Sequencing used blood, either unsorted or a sorted T cell fraction (not recorded which). The source of this sequence is a male donor with ankylosing spondylitis.

The CDR3 coding sequence is TGCGCCAGCAGCCCAGGTCTGCTAAACGCCTACAATGAGCAGTTCTTC. Encoded protein: CASSPGLLNAYNEQFF. This sequence joins TRBV4-1 and TRBJ2-1; D remains unclear. CDR1 is MGHRA and CDR2 is YSYEKL in the germline V gene. This CDR3 contains 16 residues. V was cut by 4 bases and J by 2 bases, with 15 bases left in between.